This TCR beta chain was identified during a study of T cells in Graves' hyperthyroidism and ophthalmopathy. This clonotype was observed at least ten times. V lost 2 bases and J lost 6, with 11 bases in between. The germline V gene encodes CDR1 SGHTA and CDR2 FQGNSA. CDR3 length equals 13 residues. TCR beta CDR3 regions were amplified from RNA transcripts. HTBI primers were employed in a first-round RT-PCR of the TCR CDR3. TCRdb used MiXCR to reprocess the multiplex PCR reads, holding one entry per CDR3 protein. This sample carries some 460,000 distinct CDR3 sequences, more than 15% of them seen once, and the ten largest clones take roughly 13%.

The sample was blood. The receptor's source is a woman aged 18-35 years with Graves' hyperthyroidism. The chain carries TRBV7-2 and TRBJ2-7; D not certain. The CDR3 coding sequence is TGTGCCAGCAGCTTACAGCCTCCCTCCGAGCAGTACTTC. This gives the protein CASSLQPPSEQYF. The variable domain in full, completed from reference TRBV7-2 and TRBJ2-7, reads GAGVSQSPSNKVTEKGKDVELRCDPISGHTALYWYRQSLGQGLEFLIYFQGNSAPDKSGLPSDRFSAERTGGSVSTLTIQRTQQEDSAVYLCASSLQPPSEQYFGPGTRLTVT.